Below are 21 T cell receptor beta chains sequenced from a single sample in a study of OX40 agonist ivuxolimab in advanced cancers. Library generation was performed with the immunoSEQ multiplex PCR assay. This is the immuneACCESS table as TCRdb keeps it, with only in-frame sequences that have V and J called. A part of the clones is gone; compared with another copy, unresolved V genes explain less than half, and the rest is unexplained. The sample records 90,000 to 100,000 clones, around 90% of which are singletons. The ten most abundant clones make up around 0.15% of the sample. The starting material was CD4+ or CD8+ T cells sorted from blood, obtained in a trial of the OX40 agonist ivuxolimab. The origin of the receptors is an adult with an advanced solid tumor such as melanoma, head and neck, liver or kidney cancer.

The J gene is TRBJ1-3, the V gene TRBV18; D ambiguous. The CDR3 has 14 amino acids. The germline V gene has CDR1 KGHSH and CDR2 LQKENI. V lost 2 bases to trimming and J lost 3 bases, with 8 bases between them. In nucleotides, the CDR3 is TGTGCCAGCTCACCAGGAGGGAGTGGAAACACCATATATTTT. The encoded protein is CASSPGGSGNTIYF.

This chain connects TRBV19 to TRBJ2-3, with a tentative D call TRBD2 (6 bases). CDR3 length: 15 residues. V shed 6 bases and J shed 1 base, with 14 bases lying between them. CDR1 and CDR2 from the germline V gene are LNHDA and SQIVND (reference sequence). The CDR3 loop is CASSRGTIRTDTQYF. Here the CDR3 DNA reads TGTGCCAGTAGCCGGGGGACGATTCGCACAGATACGCAGTATTTT.

The DNA for the CDR3 is TGTGCCAGCAGTTCCCCCCAGGGGGCAACTAATGAAAAACTGTTTTTT. Residues: CASSSPQGATNEKLFF. This sequence joins TRBV28 and TRBJ1-4; 7 bases align to TRBD1. Germline V lookup: CDR1 MDHEN, CDR2 SYDVKM. The length of the CDR3 is 16 residues. Trimming removed 4 bases from V and 0 bases from J; junction bases left unmatched: 5.

This rearrangement joins TRBV21-1 to TRBJ2-7. TRBV21-1 is described as a pseudogene. The length of the CDR3 is 11 residues. CDR3 nucleotides: TGTGCCAGCAGCTCCTCCTACGAGCAGTACTTC. It is translated as CASSSSYEQYF.

V is TRBV9 and J is TRBJ1-1, with D tentatively TRBD1 (5 bases). The CDR3 totals 15 residues. Trimming stripped 0 bases from V and 1 base from J, with 10 bases between. The germline V gene encodes CDR1 SGDLS and CDR2 YYNGEE. CDR3 amino acids: CASSVAAGRNTEAFF. The CDR3 DNA reads TGTGCCAGCAGCGTAGCGGCGGGGCGGAACACTGAAGCTTTCTTT. The whole variable domain, remainder taken from reference TRBV9 and TRBJ1-1, is DSGVTQTPKHLITATGQRVTLRCSPRSGDLSVYWYQQSLDQGLQFLIQYYNGEERAKGNILERFSAQQFPDLHSELNLSSLELGDSALYFCASSVAAGRNTEAFFGQGTRLTVV.

The V call is TRBV5-1, the J call TRBJ1-5; D is unresolved. The CDR3 is 15 residues long. V was shortened by 0 bases and J by 1 base, with 8 bases between the two germline ends. Germline CDR1 and CDR2: SGHRS and YFSETQ. CDR3 DNA: TGCGCCAGCAGCTTGGATCTGGGGAGCAATCAGCCCCAGCATTTT. This sequence encodes CASSLDLGSNQPQHF.

This clone appeared once. V is TRBV7-7 and J is TRBJ2-5; possibly TRBD2 for D (6 bases). The germline gives CDR1 SSHAT, CDR2 FNYEAQ (reference sequence). The CDR3 runs to 14 residues. Trimming stripped 5 bases from V and 2 bases from J, with 12 bases between. CDR3 loop: CASSKTSYQETQYF. DNA of the CDR3: TGTGCCAGCAGCAAGACTAGTTATCAAGAGACCCAGTACTTC.

The sample holds one count of this clone. The V gene is TRBV5-1, the J gene TRBJ2-5, with 14 bases aligning to TRBD2. Per the germline V gene, CDR1 is SGHRS and CDR2 is YFSETQ. Trimming at V came to 0 bases and at J to 2 bases, leaving 12 bases not matched to a gene. The CDR3 loop spans 20 amino acids. CDR3 DNA: TGCGCCAGCAGCTTGGGGACTAGCGGGGGGCGGGTGTCCTCACAAGAGACCCAGTACTTC. Residues: CASSLGTSGGRVSSQETQYF.

This sequence joins TRBV6-5 and TRBJ2-2; D remains unclear. Germline CDR1 MNHEY, CDR2 SVGAGI. Between the trimmed V and J ends, which lost 4 bases and 5 bases, there was a span of 11 bases. The CDR3 has 14 residues. The CDR3 reads CASSSRVGTGELFF. Here the CDR3 DNA reads TGTGCCAGCAGTTCTCGGGTCGGGACCGGGGAGCTGTTTTTT.

In this sample, this clone turned up once. The chain has TRBV6-6 and TRBJ2-3, with D maybe TRBD1 (6 bases). Germline CDR1 and CDR2: MNHNY and SVGAGI (reference sequence). CDR3 length equals 13 residues. V shed 8 bases and J shed 7 bases, with 16 bases lying between them. Here the CDR3 reads CASERDNGYTQYF. The DNA for the CDR3 is TGTGCCAGCGAACGGGACAATGGGTATACGCAGTATTTT.

V usage is TRBV9 and J usage is TRBJ2-7, with 7 bases identical to TRBD1. Per the germline V gene, CDR1 is SGDLS and CDR2 is YYNGEE. This CDR3 spans 14 amino acids. V lost 4 bases to trimming and J lost 0 bases; unmatched junction nucleotides: 4. The CDR3 loop is CASSRGRSSYEQYF. Here the CDR3 DNA reads TGTGCCAGCAGCAGGGGGCGGTCCTCCTACGAGCAGTACTTC.

The chain couples TRBV14 to TRBJ2-3; 9 nucleotides match TRBD1. This CDR3 is built from 17 residues. The V gene end was trimmed by 1 base and the J gene end by 4 bases; junction bases not matched to a gene: 9. CDR1 SGHDN and CDR2 FVKESK come from the germline V gene. The CDR3 here is CASSQGQWGQGADTQYF. Here the CDR3 DNA reads TGTGCCAGCAGCCAAGGGCAGTGGGGACAGGGTGCAGATACGCAGTATTTT.

The table lists this clone with a few counts. V is TRBV9 and J is TRBJ1-1; unclear D gene. Germline assignment: CDR1 SGDLS and CDR2 YYNGEE. Trimming removed 5 bases at V and 5 bases at J, with 13 bases between. The CDR3 loop spans 13 amino acids. CDR3 sequence reads: CASRELGRTEAFF. CDR3 in DNA: TGTGCCAGCAGAGAACTCGGGCGGACTGAAGCTTTCTTT. Variable domain in full (rest from reference TRBV9 and TRBJ1-1): DSGVTQTPKHLITATGQRVTLRCSPRSGDLSVYWYQQSLDQGLQFLIQYYNGEERAKGNILERFSAQQFPDLHSELNLSSLELGDSALYFCASRELGRTEAFFGQGTRLTVV.

This rearrangement joins TRBV10-3 to TRBJ1-3; the D is unclear. V lost 6 bases and J lost 5, with 14 bases in between. The CDR3 is made up of 14 amino acids. In germline, CDR1 is ENHRY, CDR2 SYGVKD. The CDR3 region has the DNA TGTGCCATCAGGCTCGACAAGAGGCGAAACACCATATATTTT. It encodes CAIRLDKRRNTIYF.

The rearrangement links TRBV5-1 to TRBJ1-4; 7 bases align to TRBD1. Looked up from germline, CDR1 is SGHRS and CDR2 is YFSETQ. V dropped 4 bases and J dropped 4; count of bases not matched to a gene: 4. The CDR3 contains 14 residues. This CDR3 reads CASSTSGGNEKLFF. CDR3 sequence (DNA): TGCGCCAGCAGCACCTCAGGGGGTAATGAAAAACTGTTTTTT.

The chain recombines TRBV5-4 with TRBJ1-3; 7 nucleotides match TRBD1. The CDR3 consists of 14 residues. Trimming took 4 bases from V and 4 from J; bases not matched to a gene: 5. Germline values: CDR1 SGHNT, CDR2 YYREEE (reference sequence). The CDR3 region is CASSVTGYGNTIYF. Here the CDR3 DNA reads TGTGCCAGCAGCGTGACAGGGTACGGAAACACCATATATTTT.

The genes are TRBV9 and TRBJ2-1; D possibly corresponds to TRBD1 (6 bases). CDR1 and CDR2 from the germline V gene are SGDLS and YYNGEE. V lost 0 bases to trimming and J lost 6 bases, with 16 bases between them. The CDR3 consists of 16 residues. The CDR3 reads CASSVASVPRGNEQFF. The CDR3 bases are TGTGCCAGCAGCGTAGCTTCCGTCCCCAGGGGCAATGAGCAGTTCTTC.

The gene calls are TRBV6-5 and TRBJ2-2; D gene uncertain. Germline V gives CDR1 MNHEY, CDR2 SVGAGI. Trimming took off 1 base at V and 1 base at J, with 4 bases between the two ends. The CDR3 contains 14 residues. CDR3 residues: CASSYFGNTGELFF. CDR3 bases: TGTGCCAGCAGTTACTTCGGGAACACCGGGGAGCTGTTTTTT.

The chain is built from TRBV16 and TRBJ1-3; D gene unclear. Trimming left V 8 bases short and J 0 bases short, with 11 bases between. The CDR3 covers 14 residues. Germline V gives CDR1 KGHSY, CDR2 FQNENV. CDR3: CASAAGSSGNTIYF. CDR3 DNA: TGTGCCAGCGCTGCTGGGAGCTCTGGAAACACCATATATTTT.

CDR3 sequence reads: CASSITSGSAYEQYF. The CDR3 nucleotides read TGTGCCAGCAGCATTACTAGCGGGAGCGCCTACGAGCAGTACTTC. The V call is TRBV11-2, the J call TRBJ2-7; TRBD2 aligns across 11 bases. The length of the CDR3 is 15 residues. CDR1 is SGHAT and CDR2 is FQNNGV in the germline V gene. Trimming at V came to 5 bases and at J to 2 bases, leaving 5 bases not matched to a gene.

This chain links TRBV28 with TRBJ2-3; D is undetermined. The CDR3 has 11 amino acids. CDR1 and CDR2 (germline): MDHEN, SYDVKM. Trimming shortened V by 6 bases and J by 6 bases, and 7 bases separated the two germline ends. The CDR3 DNA sequence: TGTGCCAGCAGGATCACCGATACGCAGTATTTT. Protein: CASRITDTQYF.